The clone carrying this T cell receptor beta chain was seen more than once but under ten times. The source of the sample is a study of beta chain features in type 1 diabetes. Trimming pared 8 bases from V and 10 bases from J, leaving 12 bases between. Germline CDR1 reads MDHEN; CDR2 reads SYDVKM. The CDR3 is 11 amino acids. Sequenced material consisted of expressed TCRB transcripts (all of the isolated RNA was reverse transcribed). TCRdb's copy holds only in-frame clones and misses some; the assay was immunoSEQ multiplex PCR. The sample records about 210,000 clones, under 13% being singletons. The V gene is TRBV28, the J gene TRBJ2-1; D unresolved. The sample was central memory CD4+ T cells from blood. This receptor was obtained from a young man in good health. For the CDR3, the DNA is TGTGCCAGCTTAAACCGCAGGGAGCAGTTCTTC. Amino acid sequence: CASLNRREQFF.